This T cell receptor (beta chain) was sequenced for a study of blood T cell repertoires in COVID-19. A few counts support this clone. Sequencing was performed with immunoSEQ multiplex PCR; in TCRdb, only in-frame clones are kept and a portion is missing. In the table there are about 150,000 clones, about 80% of which are singletons. Input material: peripheral blood. The sequence was obtained from a man aged 55-75 years with acute or convalescent COVID-19.

The CDR3 DNA reads as TGTGCCAGCAGTCCTCGGGCAGGGTTCAGCTCCTACGAGCAGTACTTC. Its protein is CASSPRAGFSSYEQYF. The chain recombines TRBV27 with TRBJ2-7, with a weak D call TRBD1 (5 bases). The CDR3 has 16 amino acids. The ends were cut back, 5 bases at V and 0 bases at J, with 17 bases in the middle. Germline loops: CDR1 MNHEY, CDR2 SMNVEV (reference sequence).